The sequence of this TCR beta chain was determined in a study of long-term antiretroviral therapy in people with HIV. General observations from the study: CDR3 length ranges were narrower in HIV repertoires than in controls.

An immunoSEQ assay, version v3.0, was performed at survey level. The protocol was immunoSEQ multiplex PCR, while the TCRdb copy is restricted to in-frame clones and leaves out a portion. The table includes 10,000 to 15,000 clones, about three quarters detected once. Each donor had at least one pre-ART and at least two post-ART PBMC samples. Comment on this clone: Its antigen is currently unknown.

CDR1 is GTSNPN and CDR2 is SVGIG in the germline V gene (reference sequence). The CDR3 contains 17 residues. The V end was cut by 1 base, the J end by 0 bases, with 18 bases between. The source is a man aged 35-49 years with HIV. The input for sequencing was unsorted PBMCs, taken 3.1 years before starting antiretroviral therapy. This sequence joins TRBV30 and TRBJ1-2; D call uncertain. The CDR3: CAWSAHLAGRANYGYTF. DNA of the CDR3: TGTGCCTGGAGTGCCCATCTAGCGGGTAGAGCTAACTATGGCTACACCTTC.